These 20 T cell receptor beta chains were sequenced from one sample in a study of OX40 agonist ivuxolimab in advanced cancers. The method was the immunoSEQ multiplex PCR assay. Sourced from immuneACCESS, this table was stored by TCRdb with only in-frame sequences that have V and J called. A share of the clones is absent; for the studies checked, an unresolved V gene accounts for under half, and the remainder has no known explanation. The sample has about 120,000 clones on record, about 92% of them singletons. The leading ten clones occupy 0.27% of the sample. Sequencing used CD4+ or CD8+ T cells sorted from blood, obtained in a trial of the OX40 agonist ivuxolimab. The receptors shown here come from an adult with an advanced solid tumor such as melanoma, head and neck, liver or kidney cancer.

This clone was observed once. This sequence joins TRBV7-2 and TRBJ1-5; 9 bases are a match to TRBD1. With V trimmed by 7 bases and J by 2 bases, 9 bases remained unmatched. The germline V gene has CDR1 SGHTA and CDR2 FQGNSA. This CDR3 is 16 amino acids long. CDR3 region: CASTLTGGLGNQPQHF. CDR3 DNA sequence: TGTGCCAGCACCTTGACAGGGGGTTTGGGCAATCAGCCCCAGCATTTT.

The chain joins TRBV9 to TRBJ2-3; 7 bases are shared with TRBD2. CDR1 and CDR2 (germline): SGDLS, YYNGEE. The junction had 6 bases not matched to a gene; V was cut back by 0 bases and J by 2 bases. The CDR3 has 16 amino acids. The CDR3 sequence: CASSVGGGSPTDTQYF. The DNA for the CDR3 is TGTGCCAGCAGCGTAGGGGGGGGGTCGCCCACAGATACGCAGTATTTT.

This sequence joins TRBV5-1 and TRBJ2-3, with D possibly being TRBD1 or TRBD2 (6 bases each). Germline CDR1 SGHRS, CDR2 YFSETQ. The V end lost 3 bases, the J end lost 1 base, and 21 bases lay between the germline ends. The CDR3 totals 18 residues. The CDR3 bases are TGCGCCAGCAGCTCCCTGACCGGGGGCGGGACCGGCACAGATACGCAGTATTTT. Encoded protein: CASSSLTGGGTGTDTQYF.

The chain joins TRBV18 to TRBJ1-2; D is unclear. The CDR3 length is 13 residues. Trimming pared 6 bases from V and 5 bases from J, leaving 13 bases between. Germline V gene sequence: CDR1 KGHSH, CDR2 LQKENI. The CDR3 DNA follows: TGTGCCAGCTCCCGGACCGTCGGTTATGGCTACACCTTC. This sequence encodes CASSRTVGYGYTF.

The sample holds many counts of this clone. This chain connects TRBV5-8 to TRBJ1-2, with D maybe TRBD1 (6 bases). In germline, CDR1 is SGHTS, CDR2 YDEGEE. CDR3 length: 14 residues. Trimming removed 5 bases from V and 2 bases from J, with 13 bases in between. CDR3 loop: CASRPAGVNYGYTF. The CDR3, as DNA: TGTGCCAGCAGGCCTGCAGGGGTAAACTATGGCTACACCTTC.

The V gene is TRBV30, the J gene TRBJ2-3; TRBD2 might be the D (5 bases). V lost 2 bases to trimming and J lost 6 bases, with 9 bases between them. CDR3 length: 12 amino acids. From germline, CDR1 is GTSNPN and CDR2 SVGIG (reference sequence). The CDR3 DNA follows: TGTGCCTGGAGTTCGGGGAGCGATACGCAGTATTTT. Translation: CAWSSGSDTQYF.

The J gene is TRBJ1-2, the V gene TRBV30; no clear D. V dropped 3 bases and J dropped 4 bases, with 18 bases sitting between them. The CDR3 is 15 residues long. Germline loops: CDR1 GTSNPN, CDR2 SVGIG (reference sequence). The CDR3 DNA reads TGTGCCTGGAGCGTGAGGAGCCGTGGAGGCTATGGCTACACCTTC. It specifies CAWSVRSRGGYGYTF.

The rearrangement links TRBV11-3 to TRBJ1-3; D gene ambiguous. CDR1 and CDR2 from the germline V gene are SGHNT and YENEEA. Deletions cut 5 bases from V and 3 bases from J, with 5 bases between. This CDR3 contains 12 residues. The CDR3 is CASSKLGNTIYF. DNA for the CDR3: TGTGCCAGCAGCAAACTTGGAAACACCATATATTTT.

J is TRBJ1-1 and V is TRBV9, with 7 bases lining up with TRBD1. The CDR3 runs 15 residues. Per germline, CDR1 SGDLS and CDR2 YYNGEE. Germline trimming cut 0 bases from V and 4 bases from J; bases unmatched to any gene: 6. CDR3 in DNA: TGTGCCAGCAGCGTAGTGACCTCAGGGGGCACTGAAGCTTTCTTT. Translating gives CASSVVTSGGTEAFF. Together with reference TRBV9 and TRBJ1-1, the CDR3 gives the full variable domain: DSGVTQTPKHLITATGQRVTLRCSPRSGDLSVYWYQQSLDQGLQFLIQYYNGEERAKGNILERFSAQQFPDLHSELNLSSLELGDSALYFCASSVVTSGGTEAFFGQGTRLTVV.

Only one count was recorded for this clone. CDR3 bases: TGTGCCAGCAGTTGGGATTCTAGTTTCGGTCCCTACGAGCAGTACTTC. Encoded protein: CASSWDSSFGPYEQYF. This sequence joins TRBV27 and TRBJ2-7, with D uncertain. Germline lookup yields CDR1 MNHEY and CDR2 SMNVEV (reference sequence). The CDR3 consists of 16 residues. Trimming took 4 bases from V and 2 from J, leaving 18 bases between them.

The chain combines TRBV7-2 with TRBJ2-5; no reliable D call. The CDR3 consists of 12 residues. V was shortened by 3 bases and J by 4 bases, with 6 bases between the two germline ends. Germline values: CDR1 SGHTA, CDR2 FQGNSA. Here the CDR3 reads CASSFRRETQYF. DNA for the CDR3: TGTGCCAGCAGCTTCCGGAGAGAGACCCAGTACTTC.

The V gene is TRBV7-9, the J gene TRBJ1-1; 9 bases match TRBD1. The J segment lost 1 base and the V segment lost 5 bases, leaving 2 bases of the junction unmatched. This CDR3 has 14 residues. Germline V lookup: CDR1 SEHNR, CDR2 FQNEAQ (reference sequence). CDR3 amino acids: CASSRQGENTEAFF. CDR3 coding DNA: TGTGCCAGCAGCCGACAGGGGGAGAACACTGAAGCTTTCTTT.

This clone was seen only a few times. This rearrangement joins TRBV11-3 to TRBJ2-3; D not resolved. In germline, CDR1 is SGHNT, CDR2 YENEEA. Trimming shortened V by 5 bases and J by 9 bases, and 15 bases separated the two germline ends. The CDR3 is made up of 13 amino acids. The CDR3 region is CASSTSNRATQYF. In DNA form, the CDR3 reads TGTGCCAGCAGCACCTCGAATAGGGCGACGCAGTATTTT. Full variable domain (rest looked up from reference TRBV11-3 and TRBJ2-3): EAGVVQSPRYKIIEKKQPVAFWCNPISGHNTLYWYLQNLGQGPELLIRYENEEAVDDSQLPKDRFSAERLKGVDSTLKIQPAELGDSAVYLCASSTSNRATQYFGPGTRLTVL.

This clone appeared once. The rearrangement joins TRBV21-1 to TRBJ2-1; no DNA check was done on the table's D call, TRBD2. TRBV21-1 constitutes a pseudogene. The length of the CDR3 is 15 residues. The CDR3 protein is CASSKELAEYNEQFF. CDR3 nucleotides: TGTGCCAGCAGCAAAGAACTAGCGGAGTACAATGAGCAGTTCTTC.

The CDR3 loop reads CASSLEGTQFF. CDR3 DNA sequence: TGCGCCAGCAGCTTGGAGGGGACGCAGTTCTTC. J is TRBJ2-1 and V is TRBV5-1; D may match TRBD1 or TRBD2 (5 bases each). V lost 0 bases to trimming and J lost 12 bases, with 7 bases between them. The V gene's germline CDR1 is SGHRS and CDR2 YFSETQ. This CDR3 contains 11 residues.

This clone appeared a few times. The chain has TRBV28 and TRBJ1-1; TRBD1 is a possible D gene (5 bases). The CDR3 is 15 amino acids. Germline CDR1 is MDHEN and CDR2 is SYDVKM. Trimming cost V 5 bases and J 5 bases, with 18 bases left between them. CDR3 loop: CASSTRTGGGTEAFF. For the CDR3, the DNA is TGTGCCAGCAGTACCCGGACTGGCGGGGGGACTGAAGCTTTCTTT.

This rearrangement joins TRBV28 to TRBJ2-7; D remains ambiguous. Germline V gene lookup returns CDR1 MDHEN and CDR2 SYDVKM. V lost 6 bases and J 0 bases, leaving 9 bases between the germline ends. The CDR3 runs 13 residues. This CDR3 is CASRVTNSYEQYF. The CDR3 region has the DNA TGTGCCAGCAGGGTGACAAACTCCTACGAGCAGTACTTC.

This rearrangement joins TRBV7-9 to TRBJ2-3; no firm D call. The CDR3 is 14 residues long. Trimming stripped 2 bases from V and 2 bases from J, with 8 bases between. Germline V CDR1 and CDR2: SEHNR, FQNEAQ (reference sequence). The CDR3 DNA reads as TGTGCCAGCAGCTTAAGGGCACACACAGATACGCAGTATTTT. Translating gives CASSLRAHTDTQYF. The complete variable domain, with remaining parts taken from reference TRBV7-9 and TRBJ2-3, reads DTGVSQNPRHKITKRGQNVTFRCDPISEHNRLYWYRQTLGQGPEFLTYFQNEAQLEKSRLLSDRFSAERPKGSFSTLEIQRTEQGDSAMYLCASSLRAHTDTQYFGPGTRLTVL.

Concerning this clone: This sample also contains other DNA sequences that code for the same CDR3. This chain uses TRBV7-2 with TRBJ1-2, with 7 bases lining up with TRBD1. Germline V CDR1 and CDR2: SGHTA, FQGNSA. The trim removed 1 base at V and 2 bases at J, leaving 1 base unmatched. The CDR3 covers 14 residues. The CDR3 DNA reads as TGTGCCAGCAGCTTAGTAGGGGGCAACTATGGCTACACCTTC. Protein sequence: CASSLVGGNYGYTF.

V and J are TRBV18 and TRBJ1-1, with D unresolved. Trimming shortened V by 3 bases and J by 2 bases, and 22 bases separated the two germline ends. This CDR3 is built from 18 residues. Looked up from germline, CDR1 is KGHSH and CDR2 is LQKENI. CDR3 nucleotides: TGTGCCAGCTCACCTTTTAATCCCTTATCAGGCGCAAACACTGAAGCTTTCTTT. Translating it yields CASSPFNPLSGANTEAFF.